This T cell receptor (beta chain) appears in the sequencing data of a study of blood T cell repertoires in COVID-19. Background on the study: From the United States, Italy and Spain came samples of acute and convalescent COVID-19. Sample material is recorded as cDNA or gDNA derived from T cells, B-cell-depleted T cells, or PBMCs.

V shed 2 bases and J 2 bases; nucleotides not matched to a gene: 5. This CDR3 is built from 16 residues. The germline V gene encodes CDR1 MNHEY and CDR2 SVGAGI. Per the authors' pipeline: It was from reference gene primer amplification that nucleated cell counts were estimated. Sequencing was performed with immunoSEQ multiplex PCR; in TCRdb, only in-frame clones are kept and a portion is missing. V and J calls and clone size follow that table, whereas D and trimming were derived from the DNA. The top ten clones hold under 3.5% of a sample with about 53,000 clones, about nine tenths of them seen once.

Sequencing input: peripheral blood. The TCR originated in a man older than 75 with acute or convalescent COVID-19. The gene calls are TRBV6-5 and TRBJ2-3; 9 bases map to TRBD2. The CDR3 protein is CASSYGGTSPTDTQYF. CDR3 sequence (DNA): TGTGCCAGCAGTTACGGCGGGACTAGCCCCACAGATACGCAGTATTTT.